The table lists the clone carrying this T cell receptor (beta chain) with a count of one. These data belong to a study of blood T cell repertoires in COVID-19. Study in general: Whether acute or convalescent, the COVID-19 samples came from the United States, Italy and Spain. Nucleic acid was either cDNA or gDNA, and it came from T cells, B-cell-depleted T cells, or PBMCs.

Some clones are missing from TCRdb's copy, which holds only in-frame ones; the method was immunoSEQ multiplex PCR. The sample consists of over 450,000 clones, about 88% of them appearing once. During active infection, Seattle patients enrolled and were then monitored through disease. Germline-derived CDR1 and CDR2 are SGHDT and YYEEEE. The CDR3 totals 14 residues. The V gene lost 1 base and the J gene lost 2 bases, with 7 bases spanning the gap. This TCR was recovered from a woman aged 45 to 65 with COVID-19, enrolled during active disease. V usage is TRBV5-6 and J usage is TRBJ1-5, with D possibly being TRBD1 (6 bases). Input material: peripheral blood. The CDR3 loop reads CASSLYRGNQPQHF. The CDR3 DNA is TGTGCCAGCAGCTTGTACAGGGGCAATCAGCCCCAGCATTTT. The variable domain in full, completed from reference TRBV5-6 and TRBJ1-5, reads DAGVTQSPTHLIKTRGQQVTLRCSPKSGHDTVSWYQQALGQGPQFIFQYYEEEERQRGNFPDRFSGHQFPNYSSELNVNALLLGDSALYLCASSLYRGNQPQHFGDGTRLSIL.